Here is one T cell receptor beta chain with its context. Antigen: not known. The V gene's germline CDR1 is MDHEN and CDR2 SYDVKM. V was cut by 5 bases and J by 2 bases, with 19 bases left in between. This CDR3 is built from 18 residues. Positively selected for CCR7, the CD45RO-negative cells used as naive CD8 cells excluded terminally differentiated effector memory CD45RA+ cells. The source of the sample is a study of shared clonotypes between healthy human individuals. Overall study results and limits: The study found lower generation probabilities in non-shared clonotypes than in those shared by all four donors.

Only in-frame clones appear in the TCRdb table, and some are missing; sequencing was by immunoSEQ multiplex PCR. The sample yields around 1,900,000 clones, 93% seen once. This TCR came from a man younger than 35 in good health. Some clones in this sample may be carry-over from other donors' samples. The sequencing input was naive CD8+ T cells from PBMCs. The chain carries TRBV28 and TRBJ2-6, with D possibly matching TRBD1 (6 bases). CDR3 sequence: CASSLPTDSVAGANVLTF. CDR3 bases: TGTGCCAGCAGTCTTCCGACGGACAGCGTCGCTGGGGCCAACGTCCTGACTTTC.